The next 17 T cell receptor beta chains were all read from a single sample in a study of shared clonotypes between healthy human individuals. The method was immunoSEQ multiplex PCR; TCRdb's version includes in-frame clones alone and lacks a portion of them. The sample has more than 1 million clones; around 82% are singletons. The source material was memory CD4+ T cells from PBMCs. Subset of the sample: CD45RA-negative fraction. The source is a man between 18 and 29 years old in good health. Some clones in this sample may be carry-over from other donors' samples.

V is TRBV5-1 and J is TRBJ1-3, with a weak D call TRBD1 (6 bases). Trimming shortened V by 4 bases and J by 1 base, and 21 bases separated the two germline ends. CDR1 and CDR2 (germline): SGHRS, YFSETQ. The CDR3 consists of 18 residues. The CDR3 loop reads CASSGGGTGSKSGNTIYF. The CDR3 DNA follows: TGCGCCAGCAGCGGAGGGGGTACAGGGTCGAAATCTGGAAACACCATATATTTT. The full variable domain, in which reference TRBV5-1 and TRBJ1-3 provide the parts outside the CDR3, is KAGVTQTPRYLIKTRGQQVTLSCSPISGHRSVSWYQQTPGQGLQFLFEYFSETQRNKGNFPGRFSGRQFSNSRSEMNVSTLELGDSALYLCASSGGGTGSKSGNTIYFGEGSWLTVV.

The CDR3 DNA reads as TGTGCCAGCAGACGCGACAGGGCCGGGGCCGGGGAGCTGTTTTTT. Residues: CASRRDRAGAGELFF. The gene calls are TRBV7-8 and TRBJ2-2; 7 bases are a match to TRBD1. Looked up from germline, CDR1 is SGHVS and CDR2 is FQNEAQ. The CDR3 sequence is 15 residues long. With V trimmed by 6 bases and J by 6 bases, 10 bases remained unmatched. The whole variable domain, remainder taken from reference TRBV7-8 and TRBJ2-2, is GAGVSQSPRYKVAKRGQDVALRCDPISGHVSLFWYQQALGQGPEFLTYFQNEAQLDKSGLPSDRFFAERPEGSVSTLKIQRTQQEDSAVYLCASRRDRAGAGELFFGEGSRLTVL.

The chain employs TRBV29-1 and TRBJ1-2, with D unclear. In germline, CDR1 is SQVTM, CDR2 ANQGSEA. The CDR3 runs 12 residues. The V end was cut by 6 bases, the J end by 4 bases, with 12 bases between. CDR3 region: CSVADTLYGYTF. In nucleotides, the CDR3 is TGCAGCGTCGCCGACACCCTCTATGGCTACACCTTC.

The V call is TRBV28, the J call TRBJ2-7; 7 positions agree with TRBD1. In germline, CDR1 is MDHEN, CDR2 SYDVKM. The CDR3 covers 14 residues. Unmatched junction bases numbered 5, after V lost 2 bases and J lost 4 bases. The CDR3 loop is CASSLPNRGYEQYF. CDR3 bases: TGTGCCAGCAGTTTACCTAACAGGGGATACGAGCAGTACTTC.

This clone was detected only once. V is TRBV5-4 and J is TRBJ1-2; D gene uncertain. The CDR3 length is 12 residues. The V end lost 3 bases, the J end lost 7 bases, and 10 bases lay between the germline ends. Germline CDR1 and CDR2: SGHNT and YYREEE (reference sequence). This CDR3 is CASSSQNSGYTF. In DNA form, the CDR3 reads TGTGCCAGCAGCTCCCAAAACAGTGGCTACACCTTC.

Written as DNA, the CDR3 is TGCGCCAGCAGCCTACAGCAGGCCGCACAAGAGACCCAGTACTTC. The encoded protein is CASSLQQAAQETQYF. The V gene is TRBV4-3, the J gene TRBJ2-5; D is uncertain. The length of the CDR3 is 15 residues. Deletions cut 4 bases from V and 2 bases from J, with 14 bases between. Germline V gives CDR1 LGHNA, CDR2 YSLEER.

This clone was seen a few times. The identical CDR3 is also encoded by other nucleotide sequences in the sample. J is TRBJ1-5 and V is TRBV7-9, with D uncertain. This CDR3 is 14 amino acids long. The V gene lost 2 bases and the J gene lost 5 bases, with 10 bases spanning the gap. CDR1 and CDR2 (germline): SEHNR, FQNEAQ (reference sequence). CDR3 region: CASSLKGRDQPQHF. DNA for the CDR3: TGTGCCAGCAGCTTAAAGGGAAGGGATCAGCCCCAGCATTTT. The whole variable domain, remainder taken from reference TRBV7-9 and TRBJ1-5, is DTGVSQNPRHKITKRGQNVTFRCDPISEHNRLYWYRQTLGQGPEFLTYFQNEAQLEKSRLLSDRFSAERPKGSFSTLEIQRTEQGDSAMYLCASSLKGRDQPQHFGDGTRLSIL.

The V gene is TRBV11-2, the J gene TRBJ2-7; the match to TRBD2 covers 8 bases. Germline trimming cut 6 bases from V and 4 bases from J; bases unmatched to any gene: 11. Germline CDR1 reads SGHAT; CDR2 reads FQNNGV. CDR3 length: 15 amino acids. As DNA, the CDR3 is TGTGCCAGCAGGACCTTAGCGGGAACTCGATACGAGCAGTACTTC. Translated: CASRTLAGTRYEQYF.

This sequence joins TRBV9 and TRBJ2-7; the match to TRBD2 covers 10 bases. Germline values: CDR1 SGDLS, CDR2 YYNGEE. The CDR3 runs to 16 residues. V lost 0 bases, J lost 4 bases, and 7 bases stayed unmatched. The CDR3 DNA sequence: TGTGCCAGCAGCGTAGCAGGGACTAGCGCGTTTTACGAGCAGTACTTC. Protein: CASSVAGTSAFYEQYF.

This rearrangement joins TRBV5-1 to TRBJ2-7; D remains ambiguous. CDR1 SGHRS and CDR2 YFSETQ come from the germline V gene. Trimming cost V 4 bases and J 7 bases, with 12 bases left between them. There are 12 residues in the CDR3. CDR3 nucleotides: TGCGCCAGCAGCAGCTCAGTTGGAGAGCAGTACTTC. It codes for CASSSSVGEQYF.

V usage is TRBV15 and J usage is TRBJ2-1, with unresolved D. V lost 2 bases to trimming and J lost 7 bases, with 9 bases between them. CDR3 length equals 13 residues. Germline CDR1 LNHNV, CDR2 YYDKDF (reference sequence). Here the CDR3 reads CATSRPPVNEQFF. The CDR3 DNA follows: TGTGCCACCAGCAGACCCCCAGTTAATGAGCAGTTCTTC.

The V and J genes are TRBV18 and TRBJ2-3, with 7 bases fitting TRBD1. Germline V gene sequence: CDR1 KGHSH, CDR2 LQKENI. CDR3 length: 17 amino acids. V lost 3 bases, J lost 4 bases, and 13 bases stayed unmatched. The CDR3 DNA follows: TGTGCCAGCTCACCTCTAGACAGGGTCGAGGCGGCAGATACGCAGTATTTT. This codes for CASSPLDRVEAADTQYF.

V gene TRBV11-2 combines with J gene TRBJ1-1; 7 positions agree with TRBD1. Trimming took 4 bases from V and 1 from J; bases not matched to a gene: 6. Per germline, CDR1 SGHAT and CDR2 FQNNGV. The CDR3 consists of 15 residues. The CDR3 here is CASSYDRARNTEAFF. The CDR3 nucleotides are TGTGCCAGCAGCTACGACAGGGCGCGGAACACTGAAGCTTTCTTT.

This sequence joins TRBV15 and TRBJ2-5; D unclear. The CDR3 length is 14 residues. The germline V gene has CDR1 LNHNV and CDR2 YYDKDF (reference sequence). Trimming pared 0 bases from V and 0 bases from J, leaving 5 bases between. This chain's CDR3 is CATSREVYQETQYF. CDR3 nucleotides: TGTGCCACCAGCAGAGAGGTTTACCAAGAGACCCAGTACTTC.

The V gene is TRBV6-5, the J gene TRBJ2-3; D possibly corresponds to TRBD2 (6 bases). The CDR3 extends over 14 amino acids. From germline, CDR1 is MNHEY and CDR2 SVGAGI. The V end was cut by 3 bases, the J end by 2 bases, with 9 bases between. The CDR3 region is CASSYRGYTDTQYF. In DNA form, the CDR3 reads TGTGCCAGCAGTTATCGGGGGTACACAGATACGCAGTATTTT.

Only one count was recorded for this clone. This chain joins TRBV27 and TRBJ2-1; D uncertain. There are 11 residues in the CDR3. The germline V gene encodes CDR1 MNHEY and CDR2 SMNVEV (reference sequence). V was clipped by 9 bases and J by 1 base, with 4 bases between them. The CDR3 here is CASGSYNEQFF. The CDR3 DNA reads TGTGCCAGTGGGTCCTACAATGAGCAGTTCTTC.

The chain is built from TRBV7-9 and TRBJ2-3; D possibly matches TRBD1 or TRBD2 (5 bases each). The CDR3 runs 13 residues. V was shortened by 7 bases and J by 6 bases, with 14 bases between the two germline ends. Germline CDR1 is SEHNR and CDR2 is FQNEAQ (reference sequence). The CDR3 coding sequence is TGTGCCAGCATCGGGACCTTACGGGATACGCAGTATTTT. It is translated as CASIGTLRDTQYF.